This T cell receptor (beta chain) derives from a study of naive and memory T cell subsets. The table lists this clonotype with many counts. An equimolar mix of two oligonucleotides served as the beta constant-region primer for TRBC1 and TRBC2. The ligated cDNA underwent four PCR rounds using SP2 and nested alpha and beta constant-region primers. TCRdb analysed the UMI-ligation and nested PCR reads with MiXCR anew, one entry per CDR3 protein. The sample includes approximately 85,000 distinct CDR3 sequences, about 6.5% of them seen just once. The germline V gene has CDR1 MNHEY and CDR2 SMNVEV (reference sequence). V lost 5 bases and J lost 3; bases outside the gene matches: 4. This CDR3 is 13 amino acids long.

The V gene is TRBV27, the J gene TRBJ2-7; TRBD1 matches at 7 bases. The receptor comes from a human donor in good health. The sequenced material came from central memory CD4+ T cells from blood. CDR3 region: CASSPDRSYEQYF. CDR3 DNA sequence: TGTGCCAGCAGTCCGGACAGGAGCTACGAGCAGTACTTC.